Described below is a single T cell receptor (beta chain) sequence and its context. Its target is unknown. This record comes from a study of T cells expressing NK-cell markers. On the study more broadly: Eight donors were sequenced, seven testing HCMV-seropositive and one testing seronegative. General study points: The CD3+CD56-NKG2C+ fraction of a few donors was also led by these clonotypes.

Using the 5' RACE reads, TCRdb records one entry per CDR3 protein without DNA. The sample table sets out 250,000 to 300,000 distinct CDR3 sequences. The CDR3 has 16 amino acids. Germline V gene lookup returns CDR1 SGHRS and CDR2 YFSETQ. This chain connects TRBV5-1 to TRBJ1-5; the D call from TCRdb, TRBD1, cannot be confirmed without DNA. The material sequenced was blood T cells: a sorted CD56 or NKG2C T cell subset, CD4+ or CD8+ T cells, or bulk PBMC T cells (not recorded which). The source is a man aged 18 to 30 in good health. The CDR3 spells CASSPGQGFSSQPQHF.